The clone carrying this T cell receptor beta chain has more than one count but fewer than ten. Its antigen is unknown. Autoimmune disease history or systemic immunosuppression meant exclusion. Libraries were prepared by immunoSEQ multiplex PCR; TCRdb keeps only in-frame clonotypes and omits some of them. The table lists about 75,000 clones, 70% to 90% of them singletons. Germline V CDR1 and CDR2: SGHRS, YFSETQ. V gave up 1 base and J gave up 2 bases, with 10 bases separating them. The CDR3 is made up of 14 amino acids. The data derive from a study of OX40 agonist ivuxolimab in advanced cancers. Background on the study: Ivuxolimab was administered intravenously to patients at 0.01 to 10 mg/kg every 2 weeks.

Study-wide results and caveats: CD8+ T cells showed, on average, more clonal expansion than CD4+ cells.

The sample in question was CD4+ or CD8+ T cells sorted from blood, obtained in a trial of the OX40 agonist ivuxolimab. The chain carries TRBV5-1 and TRBJ2-7; a weak D match, TRBD1 (5 bases). The TCR originated in an adult with an advanced solid tumor such as melanoma, head and neck, liver or kidney cancer. The CDR3 spells CASSLTGDTYEQYF. CDR3 nucleotides: TGCGCCAGCAGCTTGACAGGTGATACCTACGAGCAGTACTTC.